The clone carrying this TCR beta chain was counted a single time. Its antigen is still unknown. Primers for the PCR totalled 60 Vbeta and 13 Jbeta. Clones were read by immunoSEQ multiplex PCR, and TCRdb kept only the in-frame ones, dropping some. Of some 130,000 clones listed, about 73% are singletons. This entry comes from a study of cytomegalovirus exposure and HLA in healthy donors. Study background: One earlier analysis, a look at 150 million to 200 million T cells, found approximately 120 million unique TCR beta sequences. General study findings and limits: In an earlier analysis, productive rearrangement rates for most beta V segments clustered near 90% or 30%.

Germline CDR1 and CDR2: SGHDT and YYEEEE. The CDR3 is 14 amino acids. With 4 bases clipped from V and 7 bases from J, the junction kept 6 bases outside the gene matches. The V gene is TRBV5-6, the J gene TRBJ1-4; 8 bases fit TRBD1. This receptor was identified in a woman between 45 and 60 years old in good health and CMV-seropositive. The sequencing sample was made of PBMCs. CDR3 amino acids: CASSQTGGGEKLFF. CDR3 nucleotide sequence: TGTGCCAGCAGCCAAACAGGGGGGGGTGAAAAACTGTTTTTT.